This T cell receptor (beta chain) was documented in a study of T-cell memory formation after mild COVID-19. TCRdb re-derived calls from the 5' RACE reads in MiXCR, one entry per CDR3 protein. The data hold around 310,000 distinct CDR3 sequences, with around a sixth observed a single time. Study-level points and caveats: Some clones that responded turned up in pre-infection memory, which suggests that cross-reactive memory joined in.

The CDR3 covers 15 residues. V was pared by 1 base and J by 6 bases, with 7 bases of the junction left unmatched. Germline V CDR1 and CDR2: LGHNA, YNFKEQ. This clonotype was observed a handful of times. Its antigen is still unknown. The rearrangement uses TRBV4-2 and TRBJ2-3, with 7 nucleotides matching TRBD2. The sequencing sample was made of PBMCs or a T cell subset sorted from them (not recorded which). This receptor was identified in a man aged 18-30 years who had mild COVID-19 (a few samples of this study predate the infection). Cell type and time point are not known. The CDR3 sequence is CASSQVSGGMDTQYF. CDR3 DNA sequence: TGTGCCAGCAGCCAAGTATCGGGGGGTATGGATACGCAGTATTTT.